This TCR beta chain derives from a study of T-cell reconstitution after alpha-beta-depleted transplantation in children. This clonotype was detected a few times. Germline CDR1 is DFQATT and CDR2 is SNEGSKA (reference sequence). Trimming took 6 bases from V and 0 from J, leaving 14 bases between them. This CDR3 has 14 amino acids. Unique molecular identifiers were used to barcode this TCRbeta library. MiXCR was run by TCRdb on the PCR reads, yielding one entry per CDR3 protein. This sample has 450,000 to 550,000 distinct CDR3 sequences, with roughly 10% found just once. This chain uses TRBV20-1 with TRBJ1-1; D perhaps matches TRBD1 (5 bases). The sequenced sample was PBMCs, mostly from graft donor cells, obtained 180 days after TCRalphabeta/CD19-depleted stem cell transplant. The TCR comes from a female patient between 2 and 15 years old who had a stem cell transplant for aplastic anemia, so the T cells may come from the graft donor. The DNA of the CDR3 is TGCAGTGCGGGGGGGTCTTCGATGAACACTGAAGCTTTCTTT. This sequence encodes CSAGGSSMNTEAFF.